This T cell receptor beta chain was documented in a study of blood T cell repertoires in COVID-19. The overall study: From T cells, B-cell-depleted T cells, or PBMCs came the material, which was cDNA or gDNA.

The length of the CDR3 is 12 residues. After removal of 7 bases from V and 3 bases from J, the junction contained 3 bases not matched to a gene. Original data processing: Counts of nucleated cells, estimated from reference gene primer amplification, were obtained. Using immunoSEQ multiplex PCR, the repertoire was profiled, and TCRdb retains in-frame clones only, with some absent. The V and J calls and clone size were taken over from that table, and D and trimming were inferred from the DNA. This sample has a few hundred thousand clones, with less than 85% found just once. On this clone: The same CDR3 is also encoded by other DNA sequences in this sample.

The sample was peripheral blood. The sequence derives from a woman in her sixties or seventies with acute or convalescent COVID-19. The chain joins TRBV12-3 or TRBV12-4 to TRBJ2-7, with 7 bases lining up with TRBD1. DNA of the CDR3: TGTGCCAGCAATCGACAGGGCTACGAGCAGTACTTC. Protein: CASNRQGYEQYF.